This T cell receptor beta chain was sequenced for a study of blood T cells in healthy people across ages. Study-level findings and limits: A strong correlation was seen between TCR beta diversity and naive T cell percentage. Roughly linear age-related decline in beta diversity appeared, significant by age about 40. Estimates of total diversity, which came from one million sequenced T cells, were considered to be underestimates.

Primers used in a second PCR of roughly 6 to 11 cycles were a sample-barcoded 5' primer and a J-beta primer mix. A single record per CDR3 protein comes from TCRdb applying MiXCR to the 5' RACE reads. This table holds about 760,000 distinct CDR3 sequences, roughly 50% found once. Unmatched junction bases numbered 5, after V lost 0 bases and J lost 4 bases. The CDR3 totals 15 residues. CDR1 and CDR2 (germline): SGHVS, FQNEAQ. Turning to this clonotype: Its specificity is unknown.

This clonotype was sampled from a man aged 35 to 55 in good health. The gene calls are TRBV7-8 and TRBJ2-7; TRBD1 agrees at 8 bases. The sample was blood. The CDR3 sequence: CASSLAGQGQYEQYF. CDR3 bases: TGTGCCAGCAGCTTAGCAGGACAGGGTCAGTACGAGCAGTACTTC.